The 27 T cell receptor beta chains below all came from one sample that was sequenced in a study of cytomegalovirus exposure and HLA in healthy donors (dated by TCRdb to the late 2010s). The library was produced with the immunoSEQ multiplex PCR assay. For the multiplex PCR, a mixture combining 60 forward primers for TCR Vbeta segments and 13 reverse primers for TCR Jbeta segments was used. Drawn from immuneACCESS, this table holds only the in-frame rearrangements with V and J called that TCRdb kept. Clones are partly lost; checked studies trace under half to an unresolved V gene and leave the rest unexplained. Recorded for this sample are about 150,000 clones; approximately 70% of them occurred a single time. Roughly 2% of the sample goes to the ten largest clones. Sequencing was done on a sample of PBMCs. The receptors were sampled from a woman in her fifties or sixties in good health and CMV-seropositive.

This clone was observed once. The DNA of the CDR3 is TGCAGTGCGAAAGACAGGGCCGAGCAGTTCTTC. Residues: CSAKDRAEQFF. The V and J genes are TRBV20-1 and TRBJ2-1; 7 positions agree with TRBD1. The CDR3 loop spans 11 amino acids. The germline CDR1 and CDR2 sequences are DFQATT and SNEGSKA (reference sequence). With V trimmed by 6 bases and J by 10 bases, 6 bases remained unmatched.

This chain joins TRBV9 and TRBJ1-1; 7 nucleotides match TRBD1. V lost 4 bases and J lost 4; bases outside the gene matches: 13. Germline V gene lookup returns CDR1 SGDLS and CDR2 YYNGEE. The CDR3 runs to 16 residues. The CDR3 region is CASSRGQLAISTEAFF. The DNA of the CDR3 is TGTGCCAGCAGCCGGGGACAGCTAGCCATCAGCACTGAAGCTTTCTTT.

The chain carries TRBV5-4 and TRBJ1-2, with 9 bases aligning to TRBD1. The CDR3 spans 13 residues. V lost 5 bases, J lost 9 bases, and 8 bases stayed unmatched. Looked up from germline, CDR1 is SGHNT and CDR2 is YYREEE (reference sequence). Written as DNA, the CDR3 is TGTGCCAGCAGACGGGACAGGGATTGGAGCTACACCTTC. Amino acid sequence: CASRRDRDWSYTF.

The genes are TRBV28 and TRBJ1-2, with TRBD1 matching over 8 bases. J lost 7 bases, V lost 6 bases, and 10 bases had no gene match. CDR1 MDHEN and CDR2 SYDVKM come from the germline V gene. This CDR3 is built from 14 residues. CDR3 protein: CASSPQGAGGGYTF. The DNA of the CDR3 is TGTGCCAGCAGCCCCCAGGGGGCAGGGGGTGGCTACACCTTC.

This clone was found a few times. One end of the junction varies from germline; a read error may be responsible. The chain recombines TRBV2 with TRBJ2-7, with TRBD1 as a possible D gene (6 bases). This CDR3 spans 12 amino acids. Germline-derived CDR1 and CDR2 are SNHLY and FYNNEI. CDR3 coding DNA: TGTGCCAGCAGTCAGCACAGGGCCGGGATTCACTTC. It is translated as CASSQHRAGIHF.

This rearrangement joins TRBV5-1 to TRBJ1-3; 7 bases align to TRBD1. Germline CDR1 reads SGHRS; CDR2 reads YFSETQ. J was trimmed by 4 bases and V by 4 bases; bases with no gene match: 8. This CDR3 spans 15 amino acids. The CDR3 here is CASSGGGLGGNTIYF. CDR3 bases: TGCGCCAGCAGCGGAGGGGGCTTGGGAGGAAACACCATATATTTT.

The rearrangement uses TRBV7-8 and TRBJ2-7; TRBD1 matches at 7 bases. Per the germline V gene, CDR1 is SGHVS and CDR2 is FQNEAQ. The CDR3 is 13 residues long. V shed 0 bases and J 5 bases; nucleotides not matched to a gene: 1. CDR3 DNA: TGTGCCAGCAGCTTAGCGACAGGGAACGAGCAGTACTTC. This codes for CASSLATGNEQYF.

The chain couples TRBV6-1 to TRBJ2-5; TRBD2 agrees at 10 bases. Germline V CDR1 and CDR2: MNHNS, SASEGT. J was trimmed by 5 bases and V by 5 bases; bases with no gene match: 5. This CDR3 contains 14 residues. The CDR3 is CASSSGRAVETQYF. CDR3 sequence (DNA): TGTGCCAGCAGTAGCGGGAGGGCTGTGGAGACCCAGTACTTC.

The V gene is TRBV2, the J gene TRBJ2-7; weak D call: TRBD1 (6 bases). V lost 4 bases and J lost 2, with 12 bases in between. CDR3 size: 14 residues. Per the germline V gene, CDR1 is SNHLY and CDR2 is FYNNEI. The CDR3 spells CASSVRQGPYEQYF. In DNA, the CDR3 is TGTGCCAGCAGTGTACGGCAGGGGCCCTACGAGCAGTACTTC.

The DNA of the CDR3 is TGTGCCAGCAGTCCGACAGATTACAATGAGCAGTTCTTC. Translating gives CASSPTDYNEQFF. This chain joins TRBV7-3 and TRBJ2-1, with D perhaps matching TRBD1 (5 bases). This CDR3 spans 13 amino acids. Deletions cut 6 bases from V and 4 bases from J, with 10 bases between. Germline V lookup: CDR1 SGHTA, CDR2 FQGTGA.

The chain carries TRBV28 and TRBJ2-6; D perhaps matches TRBD2 (5 bases). Looked up from germline, CDR1 is MDHEN and CDR2 is SYDVKM. V lost 5 bases to trimming and J lost 2 bases, with 16 bases between them. The CDR3 consists of 17 residues. For the CDR3, the DNA is TGTGCCAGCAGTAGCCCCAGTAGCGTCGCTGGGGCCAACGTCCTGACTTTC. Translating gives CASSSPSSVAGANVLTF.

The V gene is TRBV5-1, the J gene TRBJ2-5, with 8 positions matching TRBD1. CDR1 SGHRS and CDR2 YFSETQ come from the germline V gene. Unmatched junction bases numbered 10, after V lost 0 bases and J lost 3 bases. The CDR3 sequence is 17 residues long. The CDR3 DNA follows: TGCGCCAGCAGCTTGGCAGGTTCCAGGGGGCTCAAAGAGACCCAGTACTTC. This gives the protein CASSLAGSRGLKETQYF.

The chain employs TRBV12-5 and TRBJ2-5; a weak D match, TRBD2 (6 bases). Trimming took 1 base from V and 7 from J, leaving 10 bases between them. Germline V CDR1 and CDR2: LGHNT, FRNRAP. The CDR3 is 13 amino acids. The CDR3 loop is CASGLGLDRTQYF. CDR3 coding DNA: TGTGCTAGTGGTTTGGGACTAGATAGGACCCAGTACTTC.

The V call is TRBV28, the J call TRBJ1-1; 8 bases align to TRBD1. Germline lookup yields CDR1 MDHEN and CDR2 SYDVKM. This CDR3 has 16 residues. V shed 3 bases and J 5 bases; nucleotides not matched to a gene: 11. CDR3 region: CASSFYDRGGETEAFF. The DNA of the CDR3 is TGTGCCAGCAGTTTTTACGACAGGGGTGGGGAAACTGAAGCTTTCTTT.

The genes are TRBV9 and TRBJ1-2, with D maybe TRBD1 (6 bases). The CDR3 totals 14 residues. Trimming pared 0 bases from V and 4 bases from J, leaving 10 bases between. Germline lookup yields CDR1 SGDLS and CDR2 YYNGEE. DNA for the CDR3: TGTGCCAGCAGCGTAGGACAGGTCGGCTATGGCTACACCTTC. Residues: CASSVGQVGYGYTF.

V gene TRBV27 combines with J gene TRBJ2-2; a weak D match, TRBD2 (5 bases). This CDR3 spans 14 amino acids. The germline V gene encodes CDR1 MNHEY and CDR2 SMNVEV (reference sequence). Trimming cost V 6 bases and J 5 bases, with 13 bases left between them. The CDR3 DNA is TGTGCCAGCAGCTTAACTAGTTTTACCGGGGAGCTGTTTTTT. Protein: CASSLTSFTGELFF.

This clone was seen once. J is TRBJ2-7 and V is TRBV4-1; 9 bases fit TRBD2. Germline CDR1 and CDR2: MGHRA and YSYEKL. Unmatched junction bases numbered 3, after V lost 2 bases and J lost 1 base. This CDR3 spans 15 amino acids. The CDR3 is CASSQLAGSSYEQYF. The CDR3 DNA is TGCGCCAGCAGCCAACTAGCGGGGTCATCCTACGAGCAGTACTTC.

The V gene is TRBV7-9, the J gene TRBJ1-2, with D unresolved. Trimming pared 0 bases from V and 11 bases from J, leaving 22 bases between. Germline V gives CDR1 SEHNR, CDR2 FQNEAQ (reference sequence). The CDR3 has 16 amino acids. The CDR3 DNA reads TGTGCCAGCAGCTTAGCGAGGCCAGCCGGTGATAGAGGGTACACCTTC. This translates into CASSLARPAGDRGYTF. Together with reference TRBV7-9 and TRBJ1-2, the CDR3 gives the full variable domain: DTGVSQNPRHKITKRGQNVTFRCDPISEHNRLYWYRQTLGQGPEFLTYFQNEAQLEKSRLLSDRFSAERPKGSFSTLEIQRTEQGDSAMYLCASSLARPAGDRGYTFGSGTRLTVV.

The chain carries TRBV6-5 and TRBJ1-1, with a tentative D call TRBD1 (5 bases). Germline CDR1 is MNHEY and CDR2 is SVGAGI. V dropped 6 bases and J dropped 7 bases, with 12 bases sitting between them. CDR3 length: 12 amino acids. DNA of the CDR3: TGTGCCAGCAGGGCGGGGGGGTATGAAGCTTTCTTT. Amino acids: CASRAGGYEAFF.

This clone was counted a single time. This sequence joins TRBV11-2 and TRBJ2-1; D possibly corresponds to TRBD1 (6 bases). CDR3 size: 17 residues. Trimming shortened V by 0 bases and J by 6 bases, and 18 bases separated the two germline ends. In germline, CDR1 is SGHAT, CDR2 FQNNGV. CDR3 loop: CASSLEGSGSGANEQFF. The CDR3 nucleotides are TGTGCCAGCAGCTTAGAGGGAAGCGGTTCAGGGGCCAATGAGCAGTTCTTC.

This sequence joins TRBV5-1 and TRBJ2-1, with 7 bases that match TRBD1. Germline CDR1 and CDR2: SGHRS and YFSETQ. Trimming cost V 2 bases and J 3 bases; bases outside gene matches: 17. CDR3 length: 19 amino acids. The CDR3 coding sequence is TGCGCCAGCAGCTTTGACCGCCCACGACAGGGAAACTTCTACAATGAGCAGTTCTTC. This sequence encodes CASSFDRPRQGNFYNEQFF.

This chain joins TRBV7-2 and TRBJ1-2; D might be TRBD1 (6 bases). Germline loops: CDR1 SGHTA, CDR2 FQGNSA. V was pared by 2 bases and J by 7 bases, with 14 bases between. CDR3 length: 14 residues. CDR3 coding DNA: TGTGCCAGCAGCTTAAGGACAGACCCGTCTGGCTACACCTTC. It codes for CASSLRTDPSGYTF. The variable domain in full, completed from reference TRBV7-2 and TRBJ1-2, reads GAGVSQSPSNKVTEKGKDVELRCDPISGHTALYWYRQSLGQGLEFLIYFQGNSAPDKSGLPSDRFSAERTGGSVSTLTIQRTQQEDSAVYLCASSLRTDPSGYTFGSGTRLTVV.

Comments on this clone: This sample also contains other DNA sequences that code for the same CDR3. This chain links TRBV7-9 with TRBJ1-1, with D unresolved. Trimming left V 0 bases short and J 1 base short, with 6 bases between. CDR3 size: 14 residues. CDR1 SEHNR and CDR2 FQNEAQ come from the germline V gene (reference sequence). The CDR3 DNA reads TGTGCCAGCAGCTTAGCAGGAGGGAACACTGAAGCTTTCTTT. Encoded protein: CASSLAGGNTEAFF.

This rearrangement joins TRBV19 to TRBJ1-4, with 7 bases fitting TRBD1. Germline V gene data show CDR1 as LNHDA and CDR2 as SQIVND (reference sequence). Trimming cost V 5 bases and J 6 bases; bases outside gene matches: 9. This CDR3 region has 15 residues. CDR3 in amino acids: CASSWSGTVDEKLFF. The CDR3 DNA reads as TGTGCCAGTAGTTGGTCCGGGACAGTAGATGAAAAACTGTTTTTT.

This clone was detected only a few times. The V gene is TRBV28, the J gene TRBJ2-7, with D perhaps matching TRBD2 (6 bases). CDR3 length: 15 residues. Trimming took off 8 bases at V and 0 bases at J, with 17 bases between the two ends. Looked up from germline, CDR1 is MDHEN and CDR2 is SYDVKM. Here the CDR3 DNA reads TGTGCCAGCGGATCCTTCGGGAGAAGCTCCTACGAGCAGTACTTC. It specifies CASGSFGRSSYEQYF.

The V and J genes are TRBV30 and TRBJ1-5; D not certain. The CDR3 has 13 residues. The germline gives CDR1 GTSNPN, CDR2 SVGIG (reference sequence). Trimming took 2 bases from V and 3 from J, leaving 8 bases between them. The CDR3 coding sequence is TGTGCCTGGAGTAGCCAAGACAATCAGCCCCAGCATTTT. Protein: CAWSSQDNQPQHF. Full variable domain (outside the CDR3, taken from reference TRBV30 and TRBJ1-5): SQTIHQWPATLVQPVGSPLSLECTVEGTSNPNLYWYRQAAGRGLQLLFYSVGIGQISSEVPQNLSASRPQDRQFILSSKKLLLSDSGFYLCAWSSQDNQPQHFGDGTRLSIL.

The rearrangement uses TRBV25-1 and TRBJ2-7, with TRBD2 as a possible D gene (6 bases). Germline V gives CDR1 MGHDK, CDR2 SYGVNS. Trimming shortened V by 4 bases and J by 7 bases, and 8 bases separated the two germline ends. The CDR3 covers 11 residues. This chain's CDR3 is CASSGGGEQYF. The CDR3 nucleotides read TGTGCCAGCAGTGGTGGGGGGGAGCAGTACTTC.